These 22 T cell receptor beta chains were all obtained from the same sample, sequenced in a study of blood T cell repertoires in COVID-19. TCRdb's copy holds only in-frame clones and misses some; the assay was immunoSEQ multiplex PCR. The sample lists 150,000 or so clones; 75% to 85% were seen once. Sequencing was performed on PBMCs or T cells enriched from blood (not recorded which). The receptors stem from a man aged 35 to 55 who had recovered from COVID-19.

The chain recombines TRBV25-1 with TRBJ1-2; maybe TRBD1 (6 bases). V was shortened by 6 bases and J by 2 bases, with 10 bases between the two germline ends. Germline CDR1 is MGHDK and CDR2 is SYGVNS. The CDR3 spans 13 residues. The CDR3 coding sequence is TGTGCCAGCAGGGAGGACAGAAACTATGGCTACACCTTC. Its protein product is CASREDRNYGYTF.

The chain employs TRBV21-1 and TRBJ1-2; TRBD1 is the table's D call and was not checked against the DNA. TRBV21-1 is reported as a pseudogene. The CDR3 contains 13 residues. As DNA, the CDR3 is TGTGCCAGCAGCCTCAGGGGCGAGTATGGCTACACCTTC. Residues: CASSLRGEYGYTF.

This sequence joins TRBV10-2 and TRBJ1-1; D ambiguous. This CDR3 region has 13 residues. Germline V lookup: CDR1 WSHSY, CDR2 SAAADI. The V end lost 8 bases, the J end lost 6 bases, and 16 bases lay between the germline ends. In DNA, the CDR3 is TGCGCCAGCCGAGGAACGGGAGACGCTGAAGCTTTCTTT. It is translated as CASRGTGDAEAFF.

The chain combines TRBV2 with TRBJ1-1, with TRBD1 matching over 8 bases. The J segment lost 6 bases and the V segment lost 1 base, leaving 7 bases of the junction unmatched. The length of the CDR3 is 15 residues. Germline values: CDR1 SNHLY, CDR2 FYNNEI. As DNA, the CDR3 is TGTGCCAGCAGTGAAGGGGCAGGGGGCTCCCCTGAAGCTTTCTTT. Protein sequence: CASSEGAGGSPEAFF.

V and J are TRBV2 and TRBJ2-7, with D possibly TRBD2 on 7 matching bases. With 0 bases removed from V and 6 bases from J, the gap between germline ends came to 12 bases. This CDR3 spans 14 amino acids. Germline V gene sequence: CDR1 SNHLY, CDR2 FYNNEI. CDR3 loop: CASSEAGGRGEQYF. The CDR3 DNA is TGTGCCAGCAGTGAAGCGGGGGGGCGAGGCGAGCAGTACTTC.

The CDR3 DNA is TGTGCCAGCAGCCCTTTGACAGGGACGGTCAATCAGCCCCAGCATTTT. This encodes CASSPLTGTVNQPQHF. The V gene is TRBV27, the J gene TRBJ1-5; 7 bases line up with TRBD1. The CDR3 has 16 residues. CDR1 is MNHEY, CDR2 SMNVEV, per germline (reference sequence). V was pared by 6 bases and J by 3 bases, with 11 bases of the junction left unmatched.

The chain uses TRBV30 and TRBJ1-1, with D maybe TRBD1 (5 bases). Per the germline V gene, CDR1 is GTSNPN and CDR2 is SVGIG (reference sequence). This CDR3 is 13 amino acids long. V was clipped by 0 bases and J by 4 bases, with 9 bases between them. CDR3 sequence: CAWSVTGGTEAFF. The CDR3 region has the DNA TGTGCCTGGAGTGTAACGGGGGGCACTGAAGCTTTCTTT. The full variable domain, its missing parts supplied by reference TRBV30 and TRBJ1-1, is SQTIHQWPATLVQPVGSPLSLECTVEGTSNPNLYWYRQAAGRGLQLLFYSVGIGQISSEVPQNLSASRPQDRQFILSSKKLLLSDSGFYLCAWSVTGGTEAFFGQGTRLTVV.

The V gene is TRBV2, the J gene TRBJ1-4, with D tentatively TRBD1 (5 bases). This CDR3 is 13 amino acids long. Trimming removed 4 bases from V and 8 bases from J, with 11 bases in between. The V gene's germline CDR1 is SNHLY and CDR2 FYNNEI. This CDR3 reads CASSGQGYEKLFF. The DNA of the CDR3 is TGTGCCAGCAGTGGGCAGGGTTACGAAAAACTGTTTTTT.

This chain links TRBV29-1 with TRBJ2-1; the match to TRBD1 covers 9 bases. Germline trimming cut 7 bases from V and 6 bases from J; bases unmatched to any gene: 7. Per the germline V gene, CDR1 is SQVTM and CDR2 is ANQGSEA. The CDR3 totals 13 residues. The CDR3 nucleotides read TGCAGCGCGGCCGGGACAGGGCCCAATGAGCAGTTCTTC. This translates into CSAAGTGPNEQFF.

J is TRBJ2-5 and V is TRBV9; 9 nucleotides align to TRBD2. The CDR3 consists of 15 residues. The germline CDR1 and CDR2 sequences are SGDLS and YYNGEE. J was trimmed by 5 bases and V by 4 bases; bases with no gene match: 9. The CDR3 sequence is CASSRGGLAWETQYF. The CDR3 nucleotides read TGTGCCAGCAGCAGAGGGGGACTAGCTTGGGAGACCCAGTACTTC.

The CDR3, as DNA: TGTGCCAGCACGGGGGGCCTCGAGTTACGGGAGCTGTTTTTT. Amino acids: CASTGGLELRELFF. The chain couples TRBV19 to TRBJ2-2; D perhaps matches TRBD2 (7 bases). The CDR3 is made up of 14 amino acids. V lost 9 bases to trimming and J lost 9 bases, with 20 bases between them. CDR1 LNHDA and CDR2 SQIVND come from the germline V gene (reference sequence).

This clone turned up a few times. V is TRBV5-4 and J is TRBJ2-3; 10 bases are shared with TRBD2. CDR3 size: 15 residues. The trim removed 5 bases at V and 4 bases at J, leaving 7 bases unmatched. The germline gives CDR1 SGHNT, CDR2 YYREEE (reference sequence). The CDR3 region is CASSRSGGGPDTQYF. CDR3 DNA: TGTGCCAGCAGTAGAAGCGGGGGGGGCCCAGATACGCAGTATTTT.

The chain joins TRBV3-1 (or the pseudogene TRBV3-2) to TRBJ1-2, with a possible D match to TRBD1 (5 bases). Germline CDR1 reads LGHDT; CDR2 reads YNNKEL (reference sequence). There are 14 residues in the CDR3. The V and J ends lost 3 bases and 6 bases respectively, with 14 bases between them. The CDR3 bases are TGTGCCAGCAGCCACCCGGGGAGGGGTAATGGCTACACCTTC. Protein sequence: CASSHPGRGNGYTF.

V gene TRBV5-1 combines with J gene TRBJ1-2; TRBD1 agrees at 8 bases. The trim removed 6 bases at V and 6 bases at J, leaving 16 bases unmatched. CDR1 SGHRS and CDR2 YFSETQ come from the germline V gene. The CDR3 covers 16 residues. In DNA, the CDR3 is TGCGCCAGCAATACTTTTCCCGGGACAGGTTGGAATGGCTACACCTTC. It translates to CASNTFPGTGWNGYTF.

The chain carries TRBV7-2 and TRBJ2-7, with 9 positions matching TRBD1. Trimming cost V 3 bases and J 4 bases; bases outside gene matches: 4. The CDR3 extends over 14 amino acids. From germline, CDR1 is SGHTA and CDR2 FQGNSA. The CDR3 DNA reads TGTGCCAGCAGCTTCCTACAGGGGGCTTACGAGCAGTACTTC. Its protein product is CASSFLQGAYEQYF.

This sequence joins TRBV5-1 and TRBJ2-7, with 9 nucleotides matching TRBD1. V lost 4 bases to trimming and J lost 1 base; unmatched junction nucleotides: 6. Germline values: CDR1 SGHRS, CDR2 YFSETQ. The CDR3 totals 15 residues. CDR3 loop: CASSAGTGTSYEQYF. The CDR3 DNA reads TGCGCCAGCAGCGCCGGGACAGGGACATCCTACGAGCAGTACTTC. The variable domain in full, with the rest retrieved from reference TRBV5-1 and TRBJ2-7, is KAGVTQTPRYLIKTRGQQVTLSCSPISGHRSVSWYQQTPGQGLQFLFEYFSETQRNKGNFPGRFSGRQFSNSRSEMNVSTLELGDSALYLCASSAGTGTSYEQYFGPGTRLTVT.

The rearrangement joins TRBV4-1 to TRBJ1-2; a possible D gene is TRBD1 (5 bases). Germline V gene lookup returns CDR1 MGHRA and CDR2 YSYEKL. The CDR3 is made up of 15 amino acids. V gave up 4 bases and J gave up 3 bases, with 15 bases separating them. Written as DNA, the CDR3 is TGCGCCAGCAGCCCCAGTCAGGGTCTTCACTATGGCTACACCTTC. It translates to CASSPSQGLHYGYTF.

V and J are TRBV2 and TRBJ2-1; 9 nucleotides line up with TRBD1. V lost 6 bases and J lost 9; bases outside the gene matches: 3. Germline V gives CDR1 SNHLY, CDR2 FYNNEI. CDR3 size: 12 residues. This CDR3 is CASSGQGTEQFF. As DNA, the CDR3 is TGTGCCAGCAGCGGACAGGGGACTGAGCAGTTCTTC.

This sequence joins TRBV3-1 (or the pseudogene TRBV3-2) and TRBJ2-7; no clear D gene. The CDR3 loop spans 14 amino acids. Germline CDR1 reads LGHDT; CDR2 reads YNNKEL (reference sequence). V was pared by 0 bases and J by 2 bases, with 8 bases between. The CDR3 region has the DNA TGTGCCAGCAGCCAAGATTTTGAGGCCTACGAGCAGTACTTC. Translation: CASSQDFEAYEQYF.

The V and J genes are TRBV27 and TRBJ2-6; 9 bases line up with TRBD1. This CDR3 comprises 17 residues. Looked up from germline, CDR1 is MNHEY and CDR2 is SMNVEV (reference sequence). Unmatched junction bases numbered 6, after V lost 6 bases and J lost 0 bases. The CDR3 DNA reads TGTGCCAGCAGCCGGGACAGGGATTCCTCTGGGGCCAACGTCCTGACTTTC. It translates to CASSRDRDSSGANVLTF.

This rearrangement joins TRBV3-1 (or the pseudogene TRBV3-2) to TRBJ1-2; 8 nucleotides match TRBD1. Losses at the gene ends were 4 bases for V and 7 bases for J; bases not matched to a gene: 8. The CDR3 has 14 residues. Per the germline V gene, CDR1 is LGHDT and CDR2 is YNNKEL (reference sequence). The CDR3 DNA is TGTGCCAGCAGCCGGAGCAGGGGGCGTTTTGGCTACACCTTC. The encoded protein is CASSRSRGRFGYTF.

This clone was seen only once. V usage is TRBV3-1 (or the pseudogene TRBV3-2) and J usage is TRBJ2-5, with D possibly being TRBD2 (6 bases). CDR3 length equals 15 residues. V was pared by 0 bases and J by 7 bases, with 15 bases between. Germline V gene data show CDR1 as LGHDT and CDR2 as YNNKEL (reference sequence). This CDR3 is CASSQDQVQGGTQYF. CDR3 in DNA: TGTGCCAGCAGCCAAGATCAGGTGCAGGGAGGGACCCAGTACTTC.